A selection of T cell receptor beta chains follows, all from one sample in a study of cytomegalovirus exposure and HLA in healthy donors. This table comes from immunoSEQ multiplex PCR, and its TCRdb copy is limited to in-frame clones, with some not included. Among about 270,000 clones listed, approximately 70% were seen once. The sequencing input was PBMCs. The receptors come from a female donor in good health and CMV-seronegative. Both conserved end residues are part of each CDR3. A D gene is named only where the DNA matches it firmly. Rows give clone size only sometimes, using once, few, many, or a class for an expanded clone.

abundance	j_gene	d_gene	v_gene	CDR3nt	CDR3aa
NA	TRBJ2-7	TRBD2	TRBV10-3	TGTGCCACCTGGTCGGGGACTAGCGGGATCTCCTACGAGCAGTACTTC	CATWSGTSGISYEQYF
NA	TRBJ2-1	TRBD2	TRBV5-1	TGCGCCAGCAGCGGGGGACTAGCGGGAGGAGGATATGAGCAGTTCTTC	CASSGGLAGGGYEQFF
NA	TRBJ2-3	NA	TRBV2	TGTGCCAGCAGTCGCTTAGGAGGCACAGATACGCAGTATTTT	CASSRLGGTDTQYF
NA	TRBJ2-5	TRBD2	TRBV7-9	TGTGCCAGCAGCTTAGGCCCAGCGGGAGGTTCGGCCCAGTACTTC	CASSLGPAGGSAQYF
few	TRBJ2-7	TRBD1	TRBV7-9	TGTGCCAGCAGCTCTATGGACAGGGGGCTCGACGAGCAGTACTTC	CASSSMDRGLDEQYF
few	TRBJ2-7	NA	TRBV5-1	TGCGCCAGCAGCGTGGAACTCGCGTCCTACGAGCAGTACTTC	CASSVELASYEQYF
NA	TRBJ2-7	NA	TRBV6-5	TGTGCCAGCAGTTTCGGGGAATCGTACGAGCAGTACTTC	CASSFGESYEQYF
NA	TRBJ2-2	TRBD1	TRBV5-1	TGCGCCAGCACCTCGACAGGGTTTGTCACCGGGGAGCTGTTTTTT	CASTSTGFVTGELFF
NA	TRBJ1-4	NA	TRBV5-6	TGTGCCAGCAGCTTAGGACAGATTGCAACTAATGAAAAACTGTTTTTT	CASSLGQIATNEKLFF
NA	TRBJ2-7	TRBD2	TRBV7-3	TGTGCCAGCAGTTTAGCGGGAGGCCCTTACGAGCAGTACTTC	CASSLAGGPYEQYF
NA	TRBJ1-1	NA	TRBV7-8	TGTGCCAGCAGCCCAAGGACAGCTCCTGAAGCTTTCTTT	CASSPRTAPEAFF
few	TRBJ2-3	NA	TRBV9	TGTGCCAGCAGCGTAGGCGGCTCGAGTTTGGATACGCAGTATTTT	CASSVGGSSLDTQYF
NA	TRBJ1-3	TRBD1	TRBV30	TGTGCCTGGAGGGAGGACAGGTACTCTGGAAACACCATATATTTT	CAWREDRYSGNTIYF
NA	TRBJ2-1	NA	TRBV27	TGTGCCAGCAGTAAGTACGAAAGGGGGAATGAGCAGTTCTTC	CASSKYERGNEQFF
NA	TRBJ2-1	NA	TRBV9	TGTGCCAGCAGCGTAGCAAGGAGCCGTGAGCAGTTCTTC	CASSVARSREQFF
few	TRBJ1-3	TRBD1	TRBV9	TGTGCCAGCAGCGTACCTCTAACGGGGACAGGGGGTACAAACACCATATATTTT	CASSVPLTGTGGTNTIYF
NA	TRBJ1-1	NA	TRBV5-1	TGCGCCAGCAGCTTCCGATCCGGGACACTTTACACTGAAGCTTTCTTT	CASSFRSGTLYTEAFF
few	TRBJ1-2	NA	TRBV7-9	TGTTCCAGTGGAAGCGGGCTCCAGCAAGCTAACTATGGCTACACCTTC	CSSGSGLQQANYGYTF
NA	TRBJ1-2	NA	TRBV28	TGTGCCAGCAGTTGGGGCCTTGGCAGGAAAGGGGGCTACACCTTC	CASSWGLGRKGGYTF
NA	TRBJ2-7	NA	TRBV7-9	TGTGCCAGCAGCAGACGGACAGCTTCCTACGAGCAGTACTTC	CASSRRTASYEQYF
NA	TRBJ1-5	NA	TRBV7-9	TGTGCCAGCAGCCGCCTCCCCCGGTGGCACAGGGAGTTTCAGCCCCAGCATTTT	CASSRLPRWHREFQPQHF
NA	TRBJ1-6	NA	TRBV9	TGTGCCAGCAGCGTAGCTGATCAGAATTCACCCCTCCACTTT	CASSVADQNSPLHF
NA	TRBJ2-7	NA	TRBV9	TGTGCCAGCAGCGGGGGGCAGGGGCAAACCTACGAGCAGTACTTC	CASSGGQGQTYEQYF
NA	TRBJ1-3	NA	TRBV7-9	TGTGCCAGCAGCTTAATAACCATATATTTT	CASSLITIYF
NA	TRBJ1-1	NA	TRBV6-6	TGTGCCAGCAGTTACGATGCAGGTCGGACTGAAGCTTTCTTT	CASSYDAGRTEAFF
NA	TRBJ1-2	NA	TRBV12-5	TGTGCTAGTGGTCCTCCCAGGGAATTCCCATATGGCTACACCTTC	CASGPPREFPYGYTF
few	TRBJ2-3	TRBD2	TRBV5-4	TGTGCCAGCAGACTGGGGCTGTCGGGAGGGTCAGATACGCAGTATTTT	CASRLGLSGGSDTQYF
few	TRBJ2-7	NA	TRBV7-9	TGTGCCAGCAGCTTAGCAGAGGGCCGCGAGCAGTACTTC	CASSLAEGREQYF
NA	TRBJ1-2	NA	TRBV28	TGTGCCAGCATCAACGGCGGGAGTCCTAACTATGGCTACACCTTC	CASINGGSPNYGYTF
few	TRBJ2-1	TRBD2	TRBV5-6	TGTGCCAGCAGCTCCGGGACTAGCGGGGTAAATGCCTACAATGAGCAGTTCTTC	CASSSGTSGVNAYNEQFF
NA	TRBJ1-3	NA	TRBV11-2	TGTGCCAGCAGCGCAGGGTACTCTGGAAACACCATATATTTT	CASSAGYSGNTIYF
NA	TRBJ2-2	NA	TRBV28	TGTGCCAGCAGTTTATGGTCGGGGACGAACACCGGGGAGCTGTTTTTT	CASSLWSGTNTGELFF
NA	TRBJ1-4	NA	TRBV6-5	TGTGCCAGCAGTCCAGGCCTTGGTAGTGAAAAACTGTTTTTT	CASSPGLGSEKLFF
NA	TRBJ1-3	NA	TRBV7-8	TGTGCCAGCAGCTTATCTAGACTTAAGACTCAGACCTCCGGAAACACCATATATTTT	CASSLSRLKTQTSGNTIYF
NA	TRBJ2-5	NA	TRBV6-5	TGTGCCAGCAGTCGAATAGCAGGGGAGCAGTACTTC	CASSRIAGEQYF
few	TRBJ1-2	TRBD1	TRBV13	TGTGCCAGCAGCAAACCGGGACAGGGGGCGCAGGGCTACACCTTC	CASSKPGQGAQGYTF
NA	TRBJ1-1	NA	TRBV5-1	TGCGCCAGCACCCACCGGGGGGTGGTTAATTCTGAAGCTTTCTTT	CASTHRGVVNSEAFF
NA	TRBJ1-2	TRBD1	TRBV6-5	TGTGCCAGCAGTTACTTACAGGGGGGAAACTATGGCTACACCTTC	CASSYLQGGNYGYTF
NA	TRBJ2-7	TRBD1	TRBV27	TGTGCCAGCAGCAAACGATCCGGGACAGTCAGCTCCTACGAGCAGTACTTC	CASSKRSGTVSSYEQYF
few	TRBJ2-7	TRBD1	TRBV10-3	TGTGCCATTTGCCAGGGACAGGGATACGAGCAGTACTTC	CAICQGQGYEQYF
NA	TRBJ1-2	TRBD1	TRBV5-1	TGCGCCAGCACAATGGGACAGGGAGGTGGCTACACCTTC	CASTMGQGGGYTF
NA	TRBJ2-1	TRBD2	TRBV7-9	TGTGCCAGCAGCTCTGGACGGTGGACTAGCGGGACCCCAGAGAATGAGCAGTTCTTC	CASSSGRWTSGTPENEQFF
few	TRBJ2-7	NA	TRBV7-7	TGTGCTAGCAGCTTAGATAACAACGCCAACTACGAGCAGTACTTC	CASSLDNNANYEQYF
few	TRBJ2-7	NA	TRBV6-5	TGTGCCAGCCAGTCTCGCGGGTCCAACGAGCAGTACTTC	CASQSRGSNEQYF
NA	TRBJ2-3	TRBD2	TRBV10-3	TGTGCCATCAGTGAGAAAGACGGGAGGGGGACAGATACGCAGTATTTT	CAISEKDGRGTDTQYF
NA	TRBJ2-5	TRBD1	TRBV30	TGTGCCTGGAGTATACCAACAGGGGGCGGAGAGACCCAGTACTTC	CAWSIPTGGGETQYF
few	TRBJ1-2	NA	TRBV7-9	TGTGCCAGCAGCTTTGGGTCAGCGTATGGCTACACCTTC	CASSFGSAYGYTF
NA	TRBJ2-2	TRBD2	TRBV7-2	TGTGCCAGCAGCTGGGGACTAGCGGGGACCGGGGAGCTGTTTTTT	CASSWGLAGTGELFF
NA	TRBJ1-1	NA	TRBV2	TGTGCCAGCACGGGGGACACTGAAGCTTTCTTT	CASTGDTEAFF
few	TRBJ2-7	TRBD1	TRBV29-1	TGCAGCGTTGTTGGGACAGGGGGGGGCTCCTACGAGCAGTACTTC	CSVVGTGGGSYEQYF
NA	TRBJ1-1	NA	TRBV4-1	TGCGCCAGCAGCCATAGGCAGGGGCCCACCACTGAAGCTTTCTTT	CASSHRQGPTTEAFF
few	TRBJ1-1	TRBD1	TRBV14	TGTGCCAGCAGCCAAGGGGGACAGGGCGTCACTGAAGCTTTCTTT	CASSQGGQGVTEAFF
few	TRBJ2-7	NA	TRBV5-4	TGTGCCAGCAGCCGAGGTTCCGAGTCCTACGAGCAGTACTTC	CASSRGSESYEQYF
NA	TRBJ2-7	NA	TRBV7-9	TGTGCCAGCAGCTCGGGCGAGCAGTACTTC	CASSSGEQYF